These 20 T cell receptor beta chains were sequenced from one sample in a study of PD-1 blockade in classical Hodgkin lymphoma. The assay was immunoSEQ multiplex PCR, and TCRdb's table has in-frame clones only and misses some. Found here are just over 50,000 clones, around 67% of them singletons; the top ten hold less than 15%. Autologous stem cell transplantation was followed by relapse in every patient, and brentuximab vedotin exposure varied. The sequences come from peripheral blood mononuclear cells (PBMCs), collected before the second cycle of nivolumab. The receptors here all came from a human donor with classical Hodgkin lymphoma.

This clone has only one observation. At one end the junction does not follow the germline gene, possibly because of a read error. The rearrangement joins TRBV6-4 to TRBJ2-1, with 10 bases aligning to TRBD2. The CDR3 contains 19 residues. Germline loops: CDR1 MRHNA, CDR2 SNTAGT. CDR3 sequence: CASRDSIEVSGRARNEQFF. The DNA of the CDR3 is TGTGCCAGCAGGGACTCGATAGAGGTCAGCGGGAGGGCCCGGAATGAGCAGTTCTTC.

The rearrangement uses TRBV28 and TRBJ2-1; D unclear. The V and J ends lost 8 bases and 9 bases respectively, with 11 bases between them. There are 11 residues in the CDR3. Germline values: CDR1 MDHEN, CDR2 SYDVKM. CDR3 DNA: TGTGCCAGCTCTTGGCTAAGTGAGCAGTTCTTC. Translated, it gives CASSWLSEQFF.

V is TRBV5-1 and J is TRBJ1-4; the D is unclear. V lost 0 bases, J lost 5 bases, and 11 bases lay in between. The CDR3 consists of 15 residues. The germline gives CDR1 SGHRS, CDR2 YFSETQ. The CDR3: CASSLDTVINEKLFF. CDR3 nucleotides: TGCGCCAGCAGCTTGGATACAGTTATAAATGAAAAACTGTTTTTT.

As concerns this clone: Other DNA sequences in the sample encode the same CDR3. The chain links TRBV6-5 to TRBJ1-1; D is unclear. The V and J ends lost 5 bases and 1 base respectively, with 8 bases between them. Germline loops: CDR1 MNHEY, CDR2 SVGAGI. The CDR3 has 13 amino acids. CDR3 loop: CASSRTANTEAFF. The CDR3, as DNA: TGTGCCAGCAGTCGTACAGCGAACACTGAAGCTTTCTTT.

This clone occurred a few times. The chain carries TRBV7-7 and TRBJ2-7; D is undetermined. The germline V gene has CDR1 SSHAT and CDR2 FNYEAQ (reference sequence). Deletions cut 0 bases from V and 3 bases from J, with 12 bases between. This CDR3 contains 15 residues. CDR3 sequence reads: CASSLALGNSYEQYF. The DNA of the CDR3 is TGTGCCAGCAGCTTAGCGCTAGGTAACAGCTACGAGCAGTACTTC.

The chain uses TRBV7-9 and TRBJ2-1; D is ambiguous. The CDR3 has 15 amino acids. From germline, CDR1 is SEHNR and CDR2 FQNEAQ (reference sequence). Trimming stripped 5 bases from V and 0 bases from J, with 11 bases between. CDR3 in amino acids: CASSPPRSSYNEQFF. The CDR3, as DNA: TGTGCCAGCAGCCCTCCGCGGAGCTCCTACAATGAGCAGTTCTTC.

V gene TRBV27 combines with J gene TRBJ2-1; 8 bases map to TRBD2. Germline CDR1 is MNHEY and CDR2 is SMNVEV (reference sequence). Trimming cost V 4 bases and J 1 base; bases outside gene matches: 6. This CDR3 is 16 amino acids long. CDR3 in DNA: TGTGCCAGCAGTTCCGTAGCGGGACTATCCTACAATGAGCAGTTCTTC. Translated, it gives CASSSVAGLSYNEQFF.

The CDR3 coding sequence is TGTGCCAGCAGCTTAGCGGCCAGGGCTGCTTTCTTT. Residues: CASSLAARAAFF. V and J are TRBV13 and TRBJ1-1, with D possibly matching TRBD1 (5 bases). This CDR3 region has 12 residues. Germline CDR1 and CDR2: PRHDT and FYEKMQ (reference sequence). Trimming stripped 1 base from V and 11 bases from J, with 11 bases between. The full variable domain, rest sourced from reference TRBV13 and TRBJ1-1, is AAGVIQSPRHLIKEKRETATLKCYPIPRHDTVYWYQQGPGQDPQFLISFYEKMQSDKGSIPDRFSAQQFSDYHSELNMSSLELGDSALYFCASSLAARAAFFGQGTRLTVV.

The V call is TRBV19, the J call TRBJ2-5; 7 bases are a match to TRBD2. The CDR3 has 13 amino acids. CDR1 and CDR2 (germline): LNHDA, SQIVND (reference sequence). J lost 5 bases, V lost 7 bases, and 7 bases had no gene match. The CDR3 nucleotides read TGTGCCAGTAAACGCAGGGAGGGGGAGACCCAGTACTTC. Translating it yields CASKRREGETQYF.

V gene TRBV21-1 combines with J gene TRBJ1-2; the D call in the table, TRBD1, was not verified against the DNA. TRBV21-1 is shown as a pseudogene. CDR3 length: 15 amino acids. The CDR3 DNA sequence: TGTGCCAGCAGCAAAGGGGGACAGCCTAACTATGGCTACACCTTC. Its translation is CASSKGGQPNYGYTF.

The chain recombines TRBV19 with TRBJ1-5; maybe TRBD1 (5 bases). Trimming left V 2 bases short and J 0 bases short, with 14 bases between. This CDR3 has 17 amino acids. Germline loops: CDR1 LNHDA, CDR2 SQIVND (reference sequence). CDR3 residues: CASSIMGKGLSNQPQHF. CDR3 DNA sequence: TGTGCCAGTAGTATAATGGGTAAGGGACTTAGCAATCAGCCCCAGCATTTT.

This clone occurred once. The rearrangement links TRBV28 to TRBJ2-7; weak D call: TRBD2 (5 bases). CDR1 and CDR2 from the germline V gene are MDHEN and SYDVKM. V was cut by 3 bases and J by 5 bases, with 14 bases left in between. The CDR3 contains 14 residues. CDR3 nucleotides: TGTGCCAGCAGTTTCCCGGGGAATGCCCACGAGCAGTACTTC. It codes for CASSFPGNAHEQYF.

The CDR3 is CAWSVRNFYEQYF. For the CDR3, the DNA is TGTGCCTGGAGTGTAAGGAACTTCTACGAGCAGTACTTC. The gene calls are TRBV30 and TRBJ2-7; D not certain. V was cut by 0 bases and J by 3 bases, with 9 bases left in between. The germline gives CDR1 GTSNPN, CDR2 SVGIG (reference sequence). The CDR3 covers 13 residues. The full variable domain, rest sourced from reference TRBV30 and TRBJ2-7, is SQTIHQWPATLVQPVGSPLSLECTVEGTSNPNLYWYRQAAGRGLQLLFYSVGIGQISSEVPQNLSASRPQDRQFILSSKKLLLSDSGFYLCAWSVRNFYEQYFGPGTRLTVT.

In its sample, this clone was seen a few times. The V call is TRBV18, the J call TRBJ2-3; a possible D gene is TRBD2 (6 bases). V was trimmed by 0 bases and J by 2 bases, leaving 12 bases between them. The length of the CDR3 is 16 residues. Looked up from germline, CDR1 is KGHSH and CDR2 is LQKENI. The CDR3 nucleotides read TGTGCCAGCTCACCACCGGGGGGAACACTCACAGATACGCAGTATTTT. This gives the protein CASSPPGGTLTDTQYF. The full variable domain, rest sourced from reference TRBV18 and TRBJ2-3, is NAGVMQNPRHLVRRRGQEARLRCSPMKGHSHVYWYRQLPEEGLKFMVYLQKENIIDESGMPKERFSAEFPKEGPSILRIQQVVRGDSAAYFCASSPPGGTLTDTQYFGPGTRLTVL.

V is TRBV28 and J is TRBJ2-7; 9 bases align to TRBD2. This CDR3 comprises 15 residues. V lost 7 bases to trimming and J lost 4 bases; unmatched junction nucleotides: 11. Looked up from germline, CDR1 is MDHEN and CDR2 is SYDVKM. CDR3 coding DNA: TGTGCCAGCATGGTCGCGGGAGGGCCTATGTACGAGCAGTACTTC. This codes for CASMVAGGPMYEQYF.

V gene TRBV2 combines with J gene TRBJ1-1, with D perhaps matching TRBD1 (5 bases). The ends were cut back, 4 bases at V and 1 base at J, with 7 bases in the middle. The CDR3 spans 13 residues. Germline CDR1 and CDR2: SNHLY and FYNNEI. This CDR3 reads CASSVQGNTEAFF. In nucleotides, the CDR3 is TGTGCCAGCAGTGTCCAGGGGAACACTGAAGCTTTCTTT.

The count of this clone is one. The rearrangement joins TRBV18 to TRBJ1-2, with D hard to call. CDR3 size: 13 residues. CDR1 is KGHSH, CDR2 LQKENI, per germline. Trimming removed 6 bases from V and 6 bases from J, with 14 bases in between. The CDR3 DNA follows: TGTGCCAGCTCGGGTTTGGACGAGGATGGCTACACCTTC. This sequence encodes CASSGLDEDGYTF.

The J gene is TRBJ2-7, the V gene TRBV5-1; TRBD1 matches 9 bases. J lost 6 bases, V lost 4 bases, and 8 bases had no gene match. The V gene's germline CDR1 is SGHRS and CDR2 YFSETQ. There are 14 residues in the CDR3. DNA for the CDR3: TGCGCCAGCAGCGTTAGGGACAGGGAAGGCGAGCAGTACTTC. Encoded protein: CASSVRDREGEQYF.

This clone was observed a single time. V usage is TRBV29-1 and J usage is TRBJ1-1; TRBD1 aligns across 10 bases. The CDR3 totals 16 residues. Germline values: CDR1 SQVTM, CDR2 ANQGSEA. J was trimmed by 9 bases and V by 1 base; bases with no gene match: 14. The CDR3 DNA sequence: TGCAGCGTTGAAGGGGGACAGGGGAGCGTGGGGTCGCAAGCTTTCTTT. As protein: CSVEGGQGSVGSQAFF. Drawing the rest from reference TRBV29-1 and TRBJ1-1, the complete variable domain is SAVISQKPSRDICQRGTSLTIQCQVDSQVTMMFWYRQQPGQSLTLIATANQGSEATYESGFVIDKFPISRPNLTFSTLTVSNMSPEDSSIYLCSVEGGQGSVGSQAFFGQGTRLTVV.

The chain links TRBV7-2 to TRBJ2-7; tentative D call: TRBD2 (5 bases). The CDR3 consists of 17 residues. The V end was cut by 2 bases, the J end by 5 bases, with 22 bases between. Germline V gene data show CDR1 as SGHTA and CDR2 as FQGNSA. The CDR3 sequence is CASSLRATSLVVHEQYF. The DNA of the CDR3 is TGTGCCAGCAGCTTAAGGGCCACTAGTCTAGTAGTCCACGAGCAGTACTTC.